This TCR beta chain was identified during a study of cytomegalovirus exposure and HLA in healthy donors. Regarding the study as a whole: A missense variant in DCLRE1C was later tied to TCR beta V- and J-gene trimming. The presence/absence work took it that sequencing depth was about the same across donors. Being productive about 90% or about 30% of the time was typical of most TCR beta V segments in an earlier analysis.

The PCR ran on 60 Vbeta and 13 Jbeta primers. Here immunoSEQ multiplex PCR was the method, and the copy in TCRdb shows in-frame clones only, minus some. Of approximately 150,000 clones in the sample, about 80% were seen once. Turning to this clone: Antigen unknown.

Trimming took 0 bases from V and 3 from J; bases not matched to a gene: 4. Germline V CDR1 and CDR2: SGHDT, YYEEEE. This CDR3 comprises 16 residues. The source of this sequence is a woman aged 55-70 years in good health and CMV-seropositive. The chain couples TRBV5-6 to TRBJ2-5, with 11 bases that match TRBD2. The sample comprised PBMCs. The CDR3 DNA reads TGTGCCAGCAGCTTGGATCTAGCGGGAGGAGAAGAGACCCAGTACTTC. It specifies CASSLDLAGGEETQYF.